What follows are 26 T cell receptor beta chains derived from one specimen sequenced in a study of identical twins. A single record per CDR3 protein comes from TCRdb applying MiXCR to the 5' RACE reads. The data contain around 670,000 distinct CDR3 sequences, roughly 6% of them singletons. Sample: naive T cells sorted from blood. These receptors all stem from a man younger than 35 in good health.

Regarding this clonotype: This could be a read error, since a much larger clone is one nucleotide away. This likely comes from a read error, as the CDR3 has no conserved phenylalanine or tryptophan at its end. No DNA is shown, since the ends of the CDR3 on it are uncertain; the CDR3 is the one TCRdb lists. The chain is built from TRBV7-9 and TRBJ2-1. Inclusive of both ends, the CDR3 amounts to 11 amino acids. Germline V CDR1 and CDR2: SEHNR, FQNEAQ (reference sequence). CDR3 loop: CASITQVELFY.

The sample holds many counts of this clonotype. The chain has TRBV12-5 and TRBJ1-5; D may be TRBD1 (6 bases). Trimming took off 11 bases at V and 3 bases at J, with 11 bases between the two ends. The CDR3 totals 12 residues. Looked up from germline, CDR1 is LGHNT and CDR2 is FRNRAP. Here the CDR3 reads CAAGANNQPQHF. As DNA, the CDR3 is TGTGCTGCGGGGGCAAACAATCAGCCCCAGCATTTT. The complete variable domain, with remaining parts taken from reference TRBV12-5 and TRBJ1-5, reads DARVTQTPRHKVTEMGQEVTMRCQPILGHNTVFWYRQTMMQGLELLAYFRNRAPLDDSGMPKDRFSAEMPDATLATLKIQPSEPRDSAVYFCAAGANNQPQHFGDGTRLSIL.

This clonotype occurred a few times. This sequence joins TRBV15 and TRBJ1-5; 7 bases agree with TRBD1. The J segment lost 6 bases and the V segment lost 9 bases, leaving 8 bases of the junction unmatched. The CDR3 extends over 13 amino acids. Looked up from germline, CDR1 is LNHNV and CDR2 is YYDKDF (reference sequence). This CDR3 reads CATGTGAPQPQHF. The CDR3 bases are TGTGCCACGGGAACAGGGGCGCCTCAGCCCCAGCATTTT.

CDR3: CASSAGVTNEQFF. In DNA form, the CDR3 reads TGTGCCAGTAGTGCGGGAGTAACGAATGAGCAGTTCTTC. This chain uses TRBV19 with TRBJ2-1; 7 bases are a match to TRBD2. This CDR3 spans 13 amino acids. Per germline, CDR1 LNHDA and CDR2 SQIVND (reference sequence). V dropped 5 bases and J dropped 7; count of bases not matched to a gene: 5. Full variable domain (remainder filled in from reference TRBV19 and TRBJ2-1): DGGITQSPKYLFRKEGQNVTLSCEQNLNHDAMYWYRQDPGQGLRLIYYSQIVNDFQKGDIAEGYSVSREKKESFPLTVTSAQKNPTAFYLCASSAGVTNEQFFGPGTRLTVL.

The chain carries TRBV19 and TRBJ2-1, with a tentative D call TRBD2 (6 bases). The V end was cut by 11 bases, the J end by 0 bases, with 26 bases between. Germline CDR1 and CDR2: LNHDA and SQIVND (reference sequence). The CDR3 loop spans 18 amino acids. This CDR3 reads CAWTNGLAQGNSYNEQFF. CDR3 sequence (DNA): TGTGCCTGGACGAACGGGCTAGCGCAGGGAAACTCCTACAATGAGCAGTTCTTC. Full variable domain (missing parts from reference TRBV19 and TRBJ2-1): DGGITQSPKYLFRKEGQNVTLSCEQNLNHDAMYWYRQDPGQGLRLIYYSQIVNDFQKGDIAEGYSVSREKKESFPLTVTSAQKNPTAFYLCAWTNGLAQGNSYNEQFFGPGTRLTVL.

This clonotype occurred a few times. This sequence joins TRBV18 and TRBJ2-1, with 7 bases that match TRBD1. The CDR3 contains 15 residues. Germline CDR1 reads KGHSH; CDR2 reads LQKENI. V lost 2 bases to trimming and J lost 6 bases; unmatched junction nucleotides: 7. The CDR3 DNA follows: TGTGCCAGCTCACCAAGTACAGGGGACCCCAATGAGCAGTTCTTC. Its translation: CASSPSTGDPNEQFF.

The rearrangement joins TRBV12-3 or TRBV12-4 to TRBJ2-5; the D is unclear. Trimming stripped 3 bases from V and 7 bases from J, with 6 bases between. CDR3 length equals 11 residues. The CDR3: CASSFEATQYF. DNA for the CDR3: TGTGCCAGCAGTTTCGAGGCGACCCAGTACTTC.

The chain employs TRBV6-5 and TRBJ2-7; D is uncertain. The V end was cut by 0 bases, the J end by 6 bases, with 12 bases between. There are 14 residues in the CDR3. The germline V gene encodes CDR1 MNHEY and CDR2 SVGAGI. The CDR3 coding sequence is TGTGCCAGCAGTTACTCGTTAACAACTACCGAGCAGTACGTC. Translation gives CASSYSLTTTEQYV.

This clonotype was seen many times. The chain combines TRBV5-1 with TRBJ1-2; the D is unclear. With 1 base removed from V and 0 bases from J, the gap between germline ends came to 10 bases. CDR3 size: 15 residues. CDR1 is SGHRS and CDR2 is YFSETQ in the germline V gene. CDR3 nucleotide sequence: TGCGCCAGCAGCTTGTCGAGAGTTTCTAACTATGGCTACACCTTC. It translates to CASSLSRVSNYGYTF.

The CDR3 nucleotides read TGTGCCTGGGCATTACAGGGTTGGGGGACGGCAGATACGCAGTATTTT. Translation gives CAWALQGWGTADTQYF. V gene TRBV30 combines with J gene TRBJ2-3; TRBD1 might be the D (6 bases). Germline-derived CDR1 and CDR2 are GTSNPN and SVGIG (reference sequence). Trimming took off 5 bases at V and 4 bases at J, with 22 bases between the two ends. The CDR3 spans 16 residues.

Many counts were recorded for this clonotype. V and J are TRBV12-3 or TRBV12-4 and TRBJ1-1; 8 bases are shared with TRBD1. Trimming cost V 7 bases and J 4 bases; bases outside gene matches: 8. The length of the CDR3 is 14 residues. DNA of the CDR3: TGTGCCAGCACTACGACAGGGGTAATCACTGAAGCTTTCTTT. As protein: CASTTTGVITEAFF.

CDR3 protein: CASTNQRVFVSADTQYF. CDR3 bases: TGTGCCAGCACCAACCAGAGGGTTTTTGTCAGCGCAGATACGCAGTATTTT. The chain recombines TRBV21-1 with TRBJ2-3; the table's D call TRBD2 went unverified against the DNA. TRBV21-1 is recorded as a pseudogene. This CDR3 contains 17 residues.

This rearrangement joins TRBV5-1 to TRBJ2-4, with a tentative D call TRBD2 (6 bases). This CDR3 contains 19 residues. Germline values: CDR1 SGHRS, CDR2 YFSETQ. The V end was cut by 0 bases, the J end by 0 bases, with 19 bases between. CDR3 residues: CASSLGKSEGYEAKNIQYF. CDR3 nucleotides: TGCGCCAGCAGCTTGGGGAAGTCGGAGGGGTACGAAGCCAAAAACATTCAGTACTTC.

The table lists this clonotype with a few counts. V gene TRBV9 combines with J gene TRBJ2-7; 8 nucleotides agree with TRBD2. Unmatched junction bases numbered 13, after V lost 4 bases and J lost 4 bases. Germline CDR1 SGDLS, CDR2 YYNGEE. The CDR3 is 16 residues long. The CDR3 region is CASSSRGAGDLYEQYF. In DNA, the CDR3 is TGTGCCAGCAGCTCACGGGGAGCGGGAGACCTGTACGAGCAGTACTTC. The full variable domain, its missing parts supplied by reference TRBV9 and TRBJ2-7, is DSGVTQTPKHLITATGQRVTLRCSPRSGDLSVYWYQQSLDQGLQFLIQYYNGEERAKGNILERFSAQQFPDLHSELNLSSLELGDSALYFCASSSRGAGDLYEQYFGPGTRLTVT.

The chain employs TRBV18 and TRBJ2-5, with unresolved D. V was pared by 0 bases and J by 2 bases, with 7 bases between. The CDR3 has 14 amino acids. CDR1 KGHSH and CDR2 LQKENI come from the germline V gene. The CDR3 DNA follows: TGTGCCAGCTCACCACCCGCGGTACAAGAGACCCAGTACTTC. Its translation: CASSPPAVQETQYF.

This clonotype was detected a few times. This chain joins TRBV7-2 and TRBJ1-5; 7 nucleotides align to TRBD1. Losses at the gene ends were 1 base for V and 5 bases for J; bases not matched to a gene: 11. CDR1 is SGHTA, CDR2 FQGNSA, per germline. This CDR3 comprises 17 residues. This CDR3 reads CASSLGVYRGKDQPQHF. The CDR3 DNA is TGTGCCAGCAGCTTAGGAGTATACAGGGGCAAGGATCAGCCCCAGCATTTT.

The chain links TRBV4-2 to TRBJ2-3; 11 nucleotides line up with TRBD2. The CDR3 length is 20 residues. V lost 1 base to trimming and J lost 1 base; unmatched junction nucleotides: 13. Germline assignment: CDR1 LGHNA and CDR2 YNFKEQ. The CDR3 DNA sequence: TGTGCCAGCAGCCAAGTAATTCAACGGCTAGCGGGAGGCGGCACAGATACGCAGTATTTT. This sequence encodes CASSQVIQRLAGGGTDTQYF.

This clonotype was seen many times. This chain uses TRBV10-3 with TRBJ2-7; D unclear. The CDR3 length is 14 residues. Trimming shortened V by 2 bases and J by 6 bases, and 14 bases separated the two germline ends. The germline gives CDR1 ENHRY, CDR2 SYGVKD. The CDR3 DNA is TGTGCCATCAGTGAGAATTCTAGTGGCGGCGAGCAGTACGTC. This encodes CAISENSSGGEQYV.

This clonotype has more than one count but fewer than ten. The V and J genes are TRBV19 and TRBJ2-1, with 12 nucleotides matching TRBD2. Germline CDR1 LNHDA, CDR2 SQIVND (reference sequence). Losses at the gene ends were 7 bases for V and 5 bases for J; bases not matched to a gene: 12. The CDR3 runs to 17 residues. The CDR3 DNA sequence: TGTGCCAGTATCGGGGGAGAATGGACTAGCGGGAACAATGAGCAGTTCTTC. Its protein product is CASIGGEWTSGNNEQFF.

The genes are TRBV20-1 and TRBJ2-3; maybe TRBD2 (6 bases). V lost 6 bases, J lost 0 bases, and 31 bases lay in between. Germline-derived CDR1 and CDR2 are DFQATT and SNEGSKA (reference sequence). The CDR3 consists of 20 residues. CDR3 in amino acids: CSAPSSPLGRREASTDTQYF. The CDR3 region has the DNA TGCAGTGCGCCTTCGAGCCCTTTAGGAAGGCGGGAAGCTAGCACAGATACGCAGTATTTT.

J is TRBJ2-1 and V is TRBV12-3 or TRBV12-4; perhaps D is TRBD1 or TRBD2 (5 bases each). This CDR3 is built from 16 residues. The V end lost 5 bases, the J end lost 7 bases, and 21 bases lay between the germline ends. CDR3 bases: TGTGCCAGCAGTCCCCGGGACCGGCGCGTGGGGAATGAGCAGTTCTTC. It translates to CASSPRDRRVGNEQFF.

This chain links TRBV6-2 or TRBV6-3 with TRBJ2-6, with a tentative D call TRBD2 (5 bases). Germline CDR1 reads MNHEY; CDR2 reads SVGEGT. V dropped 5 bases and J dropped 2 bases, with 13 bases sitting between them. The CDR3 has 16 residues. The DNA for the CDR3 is TGTGCCAGCAGTAAGGCAGGACTTACTGGGGCCAACGTCCTGACTTTC. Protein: CASSKAGLTGANVLTF.

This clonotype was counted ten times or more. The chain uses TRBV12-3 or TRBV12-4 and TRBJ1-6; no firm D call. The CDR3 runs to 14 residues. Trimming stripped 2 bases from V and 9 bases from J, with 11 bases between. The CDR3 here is CASSLSSLGSPLHF. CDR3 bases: TGTGCCAGCAGTTTATCGTCCCTAGGTTCACCCCTCCACTTT.

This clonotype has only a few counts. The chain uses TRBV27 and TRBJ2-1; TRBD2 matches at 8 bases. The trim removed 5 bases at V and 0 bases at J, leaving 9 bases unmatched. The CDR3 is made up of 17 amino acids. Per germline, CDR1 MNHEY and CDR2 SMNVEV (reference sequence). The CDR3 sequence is CASSTRTTSGSYNEQFF. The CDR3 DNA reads TGTGCCAGCAGTACCCGCACTACTAGCGGCTCCTACAATGAGCAGTTCTTC.

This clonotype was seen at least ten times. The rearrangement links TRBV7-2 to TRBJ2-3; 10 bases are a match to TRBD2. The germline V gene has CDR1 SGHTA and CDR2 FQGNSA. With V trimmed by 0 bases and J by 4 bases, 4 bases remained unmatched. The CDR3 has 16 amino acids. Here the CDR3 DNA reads TGTGCCAGCAGCTTAGCGAGCGGGAGGGCCTCAGATACGCAGTATTTT. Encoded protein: CASSLASGRASDTQYF.

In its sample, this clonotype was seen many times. The CDR3 sequence is CATSADRGISYNEQFF. CDR3 nucleotides: TGTGCCACCAGTGCCGACAGGGGTATCTCCTACAATGAGCAGTTCTTC. The gene calls are TRBV24-1 and TRBJ2-1, with 8 bases lining up with TRBD1. Looked up from germline, CDR1 is KGHDR and CDR2 is SFDVKD. This CDR3 is 16 amino acids long. V gave up 5 bases and J gave up 0 bases; unmatched junction bases: 5.